The next 8 T cell receptor beta chains were all read from a single sample in a study of CD8+ T cells in alopecia areata. The treatment denotes: oral pan-JAK inhibitor, 5-10 mg twice daily. cDNA serving as the sequencing template came from extracted, reverse transcribed RNA. The table came from immunoSEQ multiplex PCR; TCRdb's copy has only in-frame clones and leaves some out. The sample carries 170,000 or so clones, about three fifths recorded once. The specimen was CD8+ T cells sorted from blood, collected at week 24, from a patient treated with tofacitinib. The receptors here all came from a human donor with alopecia areata.

The chain employs TRBV15 and TRBJ2-5, with TRBD1 identical over 7 bases. V shed 1 base, J shed 3 bases, and the junction held 2 bases outside the gene matches. The CDR3 is made up of 14 amino acids. Germline-derived CDR1 and CDR2 are LNHNV and YYDKDF (reference sequence). CDR3 nucleotides: TGTGCCACCAGCAGAGGGGGGACAGAAGAGACCCAGTACTTC. Encoded protein: CATSRGGTEETQYF.

V gene TRBV21-1 combines with J gene TRBJ1-2; the D call TRBD1 from the table was never checked on the DNA. TRBV21-1 is flagged as a pseudogene. CDR3 length: 14 residues. The CDR3 region is CASSREGTGYGYTF. The CDR3 DNA is TGTGCCAGCAGCCGAGAGGGGACAGGCTATGGCTACACCTTC.

This chain uses TRBV20-1 with TRBJ1-1; D is undetermined. Germline V gene data show CDR1 as DFQATT and CDR2 as SNEGSKA (reference sequence). Trimming took off 4 bases at V and 2 bases at J, with 5 bases between the two ends. The CDR3 spans 11 residues. CDR3 DNA: TGCAGTGCTATCGTTAACACTGAAGCTTTCTTT. Residues: CSAIVNTEAFF.

This chain joins TRBV5-6 and TRBJ1-1; D not resolved. The CDR3 spans 14 residues. Germline CDR1 reads SGHDT; CDR2 reads YYEEEE. V lost 2 bases and J lost 1, with 9 bases in between. CDR3 sequence: CASSLGLPNTEAFF. The CDR3 region has the DNA TGTGCCAGCAGCTTAGGCTTACCGAACACTGAAGCTTTCTTT.

This clone has more than one count but fewer than ten. The chain combines TRBV29-1 with TRBJ1-6, with D perhaps matching TRBD1 (5 bases). Germline CDR1 and CDR2: SQVTM and ANQGSEA. This CDR3 spans 15 amino acids. V dropped 6 bases and J dropped 2 bases, with 14 bases sitting between them. The CDR3 region has the DNA TGCAGCGTCCCTTCAGGGATCCCCTATAATTCACCCCTCCACTTT. It yields the protein CSVPSGIPYNSPLHF. Full variable domain (missing parts from reference TRBV29-1 and TRBJ1-6): SAVISQKPSRDICQRGTSLTIQCQVDSQVTMMFWYRQQPGQSLTLIATANQGSEATYESGFVIDKFPISRPNLTFSTLTVSNMSPEDSSIYLCSVPSGIPYNSPLHFGNGTRLTVT.

The rearrangement links TRBV27 to TRBJ1-5; D call uncertain. Germline CDR1 and CDR2: MNHEY and SMNVEV (reference sequence). V was clipped by 6 bases and J by 3 bases, with 15 bases between them. The CDR3 is 15 amino acids. CDR3 nucleotides: TGTGCCAGCAGCCCCGGGTTGGGTATCAATCAGCCCCAGCATTTT. It translates to CASSPGLGINQPQHF.

The V gene is TRBV10-2, the J gene TRBJ2-3; 12 bases fit TRBD2. CDR1 WSHSY and CDR2 SAAADI come from the germline V gene. The ends lost 5 bases at V and 3 bases at J; junction bases unmatched: 3. The CDR3 extends over 15 amino acids. The CDR3 coding sequence is TGCGCCAGCAGTCGAACTAGCGGGGGGACAGATACGCAGTATTTT. Encoded protein: CASSRTSGGTDTQYF.

This clone was observed at least ten times. J is TRBJ2-2 and V is TRBV7-8, with 7 nucleotides matching TRBD2. This CDR3 is 16 amino acids long. V was pared by 3 bases and J by 6 bases, with 10 bases of the junction left unmatched. The germline gives CDR1 SGHVS, CDR2 FQNEAQ. The CDR3 DNA follows: TGTGCCAGCAGCTTTGATGGCGGGAGCGGAGCCGGGGAGCTGTTTTTT. This encodes CASSFDGGSGAGELFF.